The 17 T cell receptor beta chains reported below all come from one sample, sequenced in a study of blood T cell repertoires in COVID-19. Libraries were prepared by immunoSEQ multiplex PCR; TCRdb keeps only in-frame clonotypes and omits some of them. The sample contains about 270,000 clones, approximately 89% of which appear only once. The specimen sequenced was PBMCs or T cells enriched from blood (not recorded which). The receptors derive from a woman aged 40 to 50 with acute COVID-19.

This chain joins TRBV9 and TRBJ1-2; 8 bases agree with TRBD1. Germline V gene sequence: CDR1 SGDLS, CDR2 YYNGEE. Trimming took 0 bases from V and 3 from J; bases not matched to a gene: 7. CDR3 size: 16 residues. CDR3 amino acids: CASSVAAQGAYYGYTF. In DNA, the CDR3 is TGTGCCAGCAGCGTAGCTGCGCAGGGGGCGTACTATGGCTACACCTTC.

V and J are TRBV3-1 (or the pseudogene TRBV3-2) and TRBJ1-2; D is undetermined. CDR1 LGHDT and CDR2 YNNKEL come from the germline V gene (reference sequence). This CDR3 has 15 residues. Trimming pared 0 bases from V and 8 bases from J, leaving 16 bases between. The CDR3 region has the DNA TGTGCCAGCAGCCAAGATTTCGATGGCTTTCGAGGCTACACCTTC. This translates into CASSQDFDGFRGYTF.

Points on this clone: Germline and junction disagree at one end, which may indicate a read error. CDR3 loop: CASSQDGSGTLGLF. In nucleotides, the CDR3 is TGTGCCAGCAGCCAAGATGGTTCCGGGACACTTGGACTCTTT. The chain links TRBV3-1 (or the pseudogene TRBV3-2) to TRBJ1-1; D is perhaps TRBD1 (6 bases). This CDR3 has 14 amino acids. The germline V gene encodes CDR1 LGHDT and CDR2 YNNKEL (reference sequence).

A single count supports this clone. The V and J genes are TRBV18 and TRBJ1-1, with TRBD1 matching 8 bases. The J segment lost 3 bases and the V segment lost 4 bases, leaving 7 bases of the junction unmatched. The CDR3 extends over 15 amino acids. CDR1 is KGHSH and CDR2 is LQKENI in the germline V gene. The DNA of the CDR3 is TGTGCCAGCTCACTACTGGGACAGGAGGACACTGAAGCTTTCTTT. Its translation is CASSLLGQEDTEAFF.

This clone has only one observation. V and J are TRBV5-4 and TRBJ1-1, with D possibly TRBD1 on 6 matching bases. V shed 2 bases and J shed 4 bases, with 12 bases lying between them. Per germline, CDR1 SGHNT and CDR2 YYREEE (reference sequence). The CDR3 is 14 residues long. The CDR3 nucleotides read TGTGCCAGCAGCTTTATCCAGGGGACCACTGAAGCTTTCTTT. This translates into CASSFIQGTTEAFF. The variable domain in full, with the rest retrieved from reference TRBV5-4 and TRBJ1-1, is ETGVTQSPTHLIKTRGQQVTLRCSSQSGHNTVSWYQQALGQGPQFIFQYYREEENGRGNFPPRFSGLQFPNYSSELNVNALELDDSALYLCASSFIQGTTEAFFGQGTRLTVV.

This clone was recorded only once. The CDR3 loop reads CASSLAEAGARGLFF. DNA for the CDR3: TGTGCCAGCAGCTTAGCGGAGGCAGGGGCCCGTGGACTGTTTTTT. V and J are TRBV7-9 and TRBJ1-4, with a possible D match to TRBD1 (6 bases). The CDR3 is 15 residues long. Trimming left V 0 bases short and J 13 bases short, with 18 bases between. Germline V gene lookup returns CDR1 SEHNR and CDR2 FQNEAQ (reference sequence).

The rearrangement uses TRBV11-2 and TRBJ2-7; no clear D. The germline gives CDR1 SGHAT, CDR2 FQNNGV. This CDR3 has 14 residues. V lost 4 bases to trimming and J lost 6 bases, with 16 bases between them. CDR3 DNA sequence: TGTGCCAGCAGCTGGGCCGGCCTGGTCGGCGAGCAGTACGTC. This gives the protein CASSWAGLVGEQYV.

This rearrangement joins TRBV5-1 to TRBJ1-1, with a weak D call TRBD1 (6 bases). Trimming cost V 0 bases and J 4 bases, with 19 bases left between them. Germline V gene data show CDR1 as SGHRS and CDR2 as YFSETQ. The CDR3 sequence is 17 residues long. CDR3 residues: CASSLVSAGDLSTEAFF. The CDR3 region has the DNA TGCGCCAGCAGCTTGGTCTCAGCAGGGGATTTGAGCACTGAAGCTTTCTTT.

J is TRBJ1-2 and V is TRBV11-3; TRBD1 matches 8 bases. CDR1 is SGHNT, CDR2 YENEEA, per germline. With 4 bases clipped from V and 6 bases from J, the junction kept 4 bases outside the gene matches. The CDR3 runs to 13 residues. CDR3 nucleotides: TGTGCCAGCAGCTCAGGGGGCGGAAATGGCTACACCTTC. Translation: CASSSGGGNGYTF.

The chain carries TRBV10-3 and TRBJ1-4; TRBD1 is a possible D gene (6 bases). Germline CDR1 ENHRY, CDR2 SYGVKD. The CDR3 contains 16 residues. Between the trimmed V and J ends, which lost 0 bases and 1 base, there was a span of 9 bases. The CDR3 DNA reads as TGTGCCATCAGTGAGTCCGAGGGGGAAACTAATGAAAAACTGTTTTTT. It yields the protein CAISESEGETNEKLFF.

This clone was observed a few times. J is TRBJ2-6 and V is TRBV7-8, with 11 bases lining up with TRBD2. Germline CDR1 SGHVS, CDR2 FQNEAQ. This CDR3 is 20 amino acids long. The J segment lost 0 bases and the V segment lost 0 bases, leaving 7 bases of the junction unmatched. The CDR3 sequence: CASSLASGTSGFSGANVLTF. Here the CDR3 DNA reads TGTGCCAGCAGCTTAGCTTCCGGGACTAGCGGATTCTCTGGGGCCAACGTCCTGACTTTC.

Comment on this clone: The same CDR3 is also encoded by other DNA sequences in this sample. This chain uses TRBV6-5 with TRBJ1-5, with 9 bases identical to TRBD1. This CDR3 has 14 amino acids. The germline V gene encodes CDR1 MNHEY and CDR2 SVGAGI. V lost 6 bases to trimming and J lost 4 bases; unmatched junction nucleotides: 4. The CDR3 DNA reads as TGTGCCAGCAGCCCCGGGACAGGGAATCAGCCCCAGCATTTT. As protein: CASSPGTGNQPQHF.

The chain recombines TRBV19 with TRBJ1-4; TRBD1 matches at 7 bases. Germline V gene lookup returns CDR1 LNHDA and CDR2 SQIVND (reference sequence). Trimming cost V 6 bases and J 7 bases; bases outside gene matches: 11. The CDR3 covers 15 residues. DNA for the CDR3: TGTGCCAGTAGGGACCTTGACAGGGCCGGTGAAAAACTGTTTTTT. This gives the protein CASRDLDRAGEKLFF.

The sample holds a few counts of this clone. The CDR3 spells CASSFRTRNTGELFF. In nucleotides, the CDR3 is TGTGCCAGCAGCTTCAGGACTCGGAACACCGGGGAGCTGTTTTTT. The V gene is TRBV5-4, the J gene TRBJ2-2, with D possibly being TRBD2 (5 bases). Germline loops: CDR1 SGHNT, CDR2 YYREEE (reference sequence). V was cut by 2 bases and J by 1 base, with 9 bases left in between. This CDR3 comprises 15 residues.

The rearrangement joins TRBV4-1 to TRBJ2-3, with 13 bases aligning to TRBD2. J lost 5 bases, V lost 5 bases, and 4 bases had no gene match. Looked up from germline, CDR1 is MGHRA and CDR2 is YSYEKL. The CDR3 sequence is 15 residues long. The CDR3 reads CASSEGLAGVDTQYF. DNA for the CDR3: TGCGCCAGCAGCGAAGGACTAGCGGGAGTAGATACGCAGTATTTT.

The rearrangement uses TRBV11-3 and TRBJ2-7; D gene uncertain. CDR3 length equals 13 residues. Germline CDR1 is SGHNT and CDR2 is YENEEA. Between the trimmed V and J ends, which lost 0 bases and 4 bases, there was a span of 7 bases. For the CDR3, the DNA is TGTGCCAGCAGCTTAGAGAGAGAATACGAGCAGTACGTC. It encodes CASSLEREYEQYV.

The genes are TRBV27 and TRBJ2-1; 11 positions match TRBD2. V lost 6 bases, J lost 6 bases, and 7 bases stayed unmatched. Germline V lookup: CDR1 MNHEY, CDR2 SMNVEV (reference sequence). CDR3 length equals 15 residues. CDR3 residues: CASRILAGVFNEQFF. CDR3 nucleotides: TGTGCCAGCAGAATACTAGCGGGAGTGTTCAATGAGCAGTTCTTC.